A selection of T cell receptor beta chains follows, all from one sample in a study of T-cell reconstitution after alpha-beta-depleted transplantation in children. TCRdb re-called the PCR reads through MiXCR, storing one row per CDR3 protein. This table has about 97,000 distinct CDR3 sequences, over 6% appearing once. The sequencing used PBMCs, collected before TCRalphabeta/CD19-depleted stem cell transplant. The source is a boy aged 2 to 10 with acute lymphoblastic leukemia, due to receive a stem cell transplant. Each CDR3 is given with its conserved first and last residue. Size tells how often a clone was seen (once, few, many) or the class of an expanded clone, and some rows leave it out.

TRBV5-1	NA	CASSSRDIMNTEAFF
TRBV18	many	CASSFTGTQETQYF
TRBV7-2	NA	CASSLVAPNTGELFF
TRBV4-2	NA	CASSQEYRVNEKLFF
TRBV10-3	many	CAISESGRPYGYTF
TRBV20-1	few	CSVEAGGIQETQYF
TRBV3-1	NA	CASSPMTGGNTIYF
TRBV2	many	CASREGQGSGELFF
TRBV7-2	many	CASSSRQGHQPQHF
TRBV12-3/TRBV12-4	many	CASRGLVTETQYF
TRBV6-1	NA	CASCRAGGYNEQFF
TRBV13	many	CASSITDTQYF
TRBV18	medium-sized	CASSPLAGYEQYF
TRBV7-3	NA	CASSSGTGFGLPQETQYF
TRBV5-5	few	CASGSAGSNQPQHF
TRBV4-3	few	CASSQDRQTAVYTF
TRBV20-1	once	CSARVTDRVKPQHF
TRBV11-2	NA	CASSFGGGYEQYF
TRBV27	many	CASSFQLTGELFF
TRBV5-1	many	CASSADRTYNSPLHF
TRBV10-3	many	CAISESSGSPYNEQFF
TRBV6-1	few	CASSRFGDSNQPQHF
TRBV11-1	NA	CASSSFGTGVYEQYF
TRBV19	NA	CASSEGGGGNQPQHF
TRBV6-4	few	CASKHSSSPGGEQFF
TRBV4-2	many	CASSQDPRVGSRAVNEQFF
TRBV20-1	many	CSARDTGSWEQYF
TRBV5-1	many	CASSLSENTEAFF
TRBV5-1	many	CATSSGGNSGANVLTF
TRBV29-1	many	CSVVFRGGADTQYF
TRBV7-9	many	CAASRGPPGSNEQFF
TRBV18	NA	CASSPADSYEQYF
TRBV5-8	few	CASSLAMDTQYF
TRBV29-1	NA	CSTPGIGRQETQYF
TRBV20-1	NA	CSAPPPRTPLTDTQYF
TRBV27	many	CASSPDFGQQETQYF